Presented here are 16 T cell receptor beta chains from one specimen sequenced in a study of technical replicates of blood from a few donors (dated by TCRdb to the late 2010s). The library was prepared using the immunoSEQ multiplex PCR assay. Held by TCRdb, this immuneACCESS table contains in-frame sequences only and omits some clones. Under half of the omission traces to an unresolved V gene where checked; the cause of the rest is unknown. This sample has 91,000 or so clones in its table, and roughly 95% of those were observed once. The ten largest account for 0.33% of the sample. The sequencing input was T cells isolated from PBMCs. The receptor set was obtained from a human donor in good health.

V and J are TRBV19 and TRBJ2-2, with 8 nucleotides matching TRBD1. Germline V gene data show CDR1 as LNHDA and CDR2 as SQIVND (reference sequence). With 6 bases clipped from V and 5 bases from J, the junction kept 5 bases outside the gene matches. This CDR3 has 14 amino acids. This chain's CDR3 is CASRMDRETGELFF. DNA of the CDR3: TGTGCCAGTAGAATGGACAGGGAGACCGGGGAGCTGTTTTTT.

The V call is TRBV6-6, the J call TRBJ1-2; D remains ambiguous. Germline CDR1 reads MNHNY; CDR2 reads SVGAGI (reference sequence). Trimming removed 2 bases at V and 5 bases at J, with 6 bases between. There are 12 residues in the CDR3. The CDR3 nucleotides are TGTGCCAGCAGTTACCCCCAATATGGCTACACCTTC. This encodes CASSYPQYGYTF.

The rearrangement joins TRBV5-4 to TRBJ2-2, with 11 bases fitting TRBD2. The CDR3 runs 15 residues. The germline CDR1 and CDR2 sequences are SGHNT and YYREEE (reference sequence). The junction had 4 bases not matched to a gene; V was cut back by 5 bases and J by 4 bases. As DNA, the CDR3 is TGTGCCAGCAGGGAGACTAGCGGGGTCACCGGGGAGCTGTTTTTT. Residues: CASRETSGVTGELFF.

The CDR3: CASDGGPGDEQFF. The CDR3 DNA follows: TGTGCCAGTGACGGGGGGCCAGGGGATGAGCAGTTCTTC. The chain has TRBV19 and TRBJ2-1; D might be TRBD2 (7 bases). The length of the CDR3 is 13 residues. Germline CDR1 LNHDA, CDR2 SQIVND (reference sequence). Trimming cost V 8 bases and J 8 bases, with 16 bases left between them.

CDR3 amino acids: CASAGLAGRTGELFF. In DNA form, the CDR3 reads TGTGCCAGCGCCGGACTAGCGGGTCGTACCGGGGAGCTGTTTTTT. The chain combines TRBV9 with TRBJ2-2, with TRBD2 identical over 11 bases. The CDR3 runs to 15 residues. The ends lost 7 bases at V and 5 bases at J; junction bases unmatched: 7. Germline-derived CDR1 and CDR2 are SGDLS and YYNGEE.

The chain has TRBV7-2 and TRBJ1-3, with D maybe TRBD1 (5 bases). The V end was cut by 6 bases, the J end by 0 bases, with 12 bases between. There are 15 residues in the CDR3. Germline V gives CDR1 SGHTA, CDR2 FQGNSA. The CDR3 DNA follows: TGTGCCAGCAGTTATAGCGGGGGCTCTGGAAACACCATATATTTT. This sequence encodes CASSYSGGSGNTIYF.

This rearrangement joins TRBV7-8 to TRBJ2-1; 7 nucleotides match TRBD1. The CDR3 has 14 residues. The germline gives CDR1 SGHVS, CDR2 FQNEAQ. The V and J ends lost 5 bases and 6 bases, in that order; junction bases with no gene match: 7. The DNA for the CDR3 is TGTGCCAGCAGCCTCAGAGACAGGGCCAATGAGCAGTTCTTC. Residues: CASSLRDRANEQFF.

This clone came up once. In nucleotides, the CDR3 is TGTGCCAGCAGTTACTCCAGGGAATTTGGCTACACCTTC. Residues: CASSYSREFGYTF. V usage is TRBV6-5 and J usage is TRBJ1-2; possible D gene TRBD1, 5 bases. The CDR3 runs to 13 residues. Looked up from germline, CDR1 is MNHEY and CDR2 is SVGAGI. The ends were cut back, 0 bases at V and 7 bases at J, with 9 bases in the middle.

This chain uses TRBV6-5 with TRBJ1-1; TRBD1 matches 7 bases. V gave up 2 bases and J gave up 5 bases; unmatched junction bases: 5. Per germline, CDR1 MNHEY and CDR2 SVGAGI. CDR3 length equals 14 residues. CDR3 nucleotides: TGTGCCAGCAGTTACAGGGGGCTCTTGACTGAAGCTTTCTTT. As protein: CASSYRGLLTEAFF.

CDR3 loop: CATASRDRVPYEQYF. Here the CDR3 DNA reads TGTGCCACCGCCTCCCGGGACAGGGTTCCCTACGAGCAGTACTTC. The V gene is TRBV6-6, the J gene TRBJ2-5; 9 bases agree with TRBD1. Gene TRBJ2-7 matches the end of the DNA better, so the J call may be wrong. This CDR3 comprises 15 residues. CDR1 MNHNY and CDR2 SVGAGI come from the germline V gene (reference sequence).

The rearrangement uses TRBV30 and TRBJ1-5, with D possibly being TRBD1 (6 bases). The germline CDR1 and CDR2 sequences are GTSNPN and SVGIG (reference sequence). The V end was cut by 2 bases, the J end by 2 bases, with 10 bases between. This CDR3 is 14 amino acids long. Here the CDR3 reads CAWSRGSGNQPQHF. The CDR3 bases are TGTGCCTGGAGTAGGGGGTCTGGCAATCAGCCCCAGCATTTT.

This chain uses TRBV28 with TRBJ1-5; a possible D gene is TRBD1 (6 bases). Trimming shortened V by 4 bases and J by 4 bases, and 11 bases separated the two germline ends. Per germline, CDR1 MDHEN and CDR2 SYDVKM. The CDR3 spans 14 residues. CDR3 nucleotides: TGTGCCAGCAGTTACCCAGGGGTAAATCAGCCCCAGCATTTT. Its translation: CASSYPGVNQPQHF.

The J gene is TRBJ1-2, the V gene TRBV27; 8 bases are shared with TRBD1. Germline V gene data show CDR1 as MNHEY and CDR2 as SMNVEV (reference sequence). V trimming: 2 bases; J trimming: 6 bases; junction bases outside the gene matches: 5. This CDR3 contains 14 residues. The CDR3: CASSLGSRGHGYTF. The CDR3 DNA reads TGTGCCAGCAGTTTAGGGTCCAGGGGGCATGGCTACACCTTC.

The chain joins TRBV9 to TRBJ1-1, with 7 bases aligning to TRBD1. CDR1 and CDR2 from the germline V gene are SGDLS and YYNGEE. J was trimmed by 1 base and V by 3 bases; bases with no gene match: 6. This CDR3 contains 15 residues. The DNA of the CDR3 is TGTGCCAGCAGCGCTGTACAGGGGAGGAACACTGAAGCTTTCTTT. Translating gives CASSAVQGRNTEAFF.

The CDR3 spells CASSKEGNQPQHF. CDR3 sequence (DNA): TGTGCCAGCAGTAAGGAGGGCAATCAGCCCCAGCATTTT. The chain joins TRBV27 to TRBJ1-5; D is uncertain. Trimming left V 5 bases short and J 2 bases short, with 7 bases between. The CDR3 extends over 13 amino acids. Germline lookup yields CDR1 MNHEY and CDR2 SMNVEV (reference sequence).

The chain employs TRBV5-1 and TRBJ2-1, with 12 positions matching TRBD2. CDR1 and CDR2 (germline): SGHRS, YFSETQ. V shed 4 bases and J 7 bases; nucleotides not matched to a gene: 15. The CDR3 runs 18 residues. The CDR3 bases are TGCGCCAGCAGCGGCCGAGGACGGGCTAGCGGGAGGGGGAATGAGCAGTTCTTC. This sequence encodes CASSGRGRASGRGNEQFF. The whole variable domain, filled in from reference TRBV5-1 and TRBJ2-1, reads KAGVTQTPRYLIKTRGQQVTLSCSPISGHRSVSWYQQTPGQGLQFLFEYFSETQRNKGNFPGRFSGRQFSNSRSEMNVSTLELGDSALYLCASSGRGRASGRGNEQFFGPGTRLTVL.